The rows below give T cell receptor beta chains drawn from one sample of a study of Tregs in tolerant kidney transplant recipients. Profiled with immunoSEQ multiplex PCR; TCRdb holds only in-frame clones, not every one. The repertoire holds 90,000 or so clones, with approximately 93% as singletons. The specimen comprised CD4+ T cells from blood (PBMCs), sampled 12 months after the transplant. These TCRs come from a human patient who received a combined kidney and bone marrow transplant. Some T cells may possibly be graft donor cells. CDR3s include the opening cysteine and the closing phenylalanine or tryptophan. D genes are given only for firm matches. The size of a clone is reported for some rows only, either as once, few or many, or as a class for expanded clones.

cdr3_length: 13; j_call: TRBJ2-5; d_call: .; clone_size: .; v_call: TRBV25-1; cdr3_nt: TGTGCCAGCAGTGCGGCAGGGATGGAGACCCAGTACTTC; cdr3_aa: CASSAAGMETQYF
cdr3_length: 11; j_call: TRBJ1-2; d_call: .; clone_size: .; v_call: TRBV30; cdr3_nt: TGTGCCTGGAGTAGGTTGAGGGGCTACACCTTC; cdr3_aa: CAWSRLRGYTF
cdr3_length: 15; j_call: TRBJ1-1; d_call: TRBD1; clone_size: .; v_call: TRBV27; cdr3_nt: TGTGCCAGCAGTTCCGACAGGGCCTCGAACACTGAAGCTTTCTTT; cdr3_aa: CASSSDRASNTEAFF
cdr3_length: 20; j_call: TRBJ2-1; d_call: TRBD2; clone_size: .; v_call: TRBV9; cdr3_nt: TGTGCCAGCAGCGCCCAGCGGGGGGGAAACAAAAACGTCGGAGACAATGAGCAGTTCTTC; cdr3_aa: CASSAQRGGNKNVGDNEQFF
cdr3_length: 16; j_call: TRBJ1-5; d_call: TRBD1; clone_size: once; v_call: TRBV4-1; cdr3_nt: TGCGCCAGCAGCCAGACAGGGGTGGGCGTCCCTCAGCCCCAGCATTTT; cdr3_aa: CASSQTGVGVPQPQHF
cdr3_length: 11; j_call: TRBJ1-1; d_call: TRBD1; clone_size: .; v_call: TRBV19; cdr3_nt: TGTGCCTCCAAGGGGGACAGCCAAGCTTTCTTT; cdr3_aa: CASKGDSQAFF
cdr3_length: 17; j_call: TRBJ2-3; d_call: TRBD2; clone_size: .; v_call: TRBV5-4; cdr3_nt: TGTGCCAGCAGCTCCGGTGGGAGCGGGAGGAGGTCAGATACGCAGTATTTT; cdr3_aa: CASSSGGSGRRSDTQYF
cdr3_length: 17; j_call: TRBJ2-1; d_call: TRBD1; clone_size: once; v_call: TRBV11-3; cdr3_nt: TGTGCCAGCAGCTTGGGGCTCGGGACAGGGGCCTACAATGAGCAGTTCTTC; cdr3_aa: CASSLGLGTGAYNEQFF
cdr3_length: 15; j_call: TRBJ2-5; d_call: .; clone_size: .; v_call: TRBV21-1; cdr3_nt: TGTGCCAGCAGCGCACACCGGGACAACCAAGAGACCCAGTACTTC; cdr3_aa: CASSAHRDNQETQYF
cdr3_length: 15; j_call: TRBJ2-2; d_call: .; clone_size: .; v_call: TRBV7-7; cdr3_nt: TGTGCCAGCAGCGTCTCCCAGGGGAACACCGGGGAGCTGTTTTTT; cdr3_aa: CASSVSQGNTGELFF
cdr3_length: 17; j_call: TRBJ2-1; d_call: TRBD1; clone_size: .; v_call: TRBV11-1; cdr3_nt: TGTGCCAGCAGCTTAGCTGAAGACAGGGCCCCCTACAATGAGCAGTTCTTC; cdr3_aa: CASSLAEDRAPYNEQFF
cdr3_length: 15; j_call: TRBJ2-5; d_call: TRBD2; clone_size: .; v_call: TRBV2; cdr3_nt: TGTGCCAGCAGTGGGGTTAGCGGGAGTTTAGAGACCCAGTACTTC; cdr3_aa: CASSGVSGSLETQYF
cdr3_length: 14; j_call: TRBJ2-7; d_call: .; clone_size: .; v_call: TRBV2; cdr3_nt: TGTGCCAGCAGTTTAGAGTTAACCCGCTACGAGCAGTACTTC; cdr3_aa: CASSLELTRYEQYF
cdr3_length: 14; j_call: TRBJ1-1; d_call: .; clone_size: once; v_call: TRBV14; cdr3_nt: TGTGCCAGCAGCCAAGATACGAACTACAATGAAGCTTTCTTT; cdr3_aa: CASSQDTNYNEAFF
cdr3_length: 20; j_call: TRBJ1-6; d_call: TRBD1; clone_size: .; v_call: TRBV27; cdr3_nt: TGTGCCAGCAGTTTAGGAGGACAGGGTTGGAGAGAGCGCTATAATTCCCCCCTCCACTTT; cdr3_aa: CASSLGGQGWRERYNSPLHF
cdr3_length: 16; j_call: TRBJ2-3; d_call: .; clone_size: .; v_call: TRBV7-2; cdr3_nt: TGTGCCAGCAGCTTAGTTGGGGGAGGAGACACAGATACGCAGTATTTT; cdr3_aa: CASSLVGGGDTDTQYF
cdr3_length: 14; j_call: TRBJ1-5; d_call: .; clone_size: .; v_call: TRBV7-2; cdr3_nt: TGTGCCAGCAGCCCGACTGATAGCAATCAGCCCCAGCATTTT; cdr3_aa: CASSPTDSNQPQHF
cdr3_length: 14; j_call: TRBJ2-7; d_call: .; clone_size: once; v_call: TRBV27; cdr3_nt: TGTGCCAGCAGTCCCACGGGAACGGTGTACGAGCAGTACTTC; cdr3_aa: CASSPTGTVYEQYF
cdr3_length: 17; j_call: TRBJ1-2; d_call: TRBD1; clone_size: .; v_call: TRBV4-1; cdr3_nt: TGCGCCAGCAGCCTTGGAAAGGGGCAGGGGGCTCGGCAAGGCTACACCTTC; cdr3_aa: CASSLGKGQGARQGYTF
cdr3_length: 14; j_call: TRBJ1-2; d_call: TRBD1; clone_size: .; v_call: TRBV29-1; cdr3_nt: TGCAGCGTTGATAAGGGACAGAATCGCTATGGCTACACCTTC; cdr3_aa: CSVDKGQNRYGYTF
cdr3_length: 14; j_call: TRBJ1-6; d_call: TRBD1; clone_size: .; v_call: TRBV6-1; cdr3_nt: TGTGCCAGCAGTGCTAGGGGACAGGATTCCCCCCTCCACTTT; cdr3_aa: CASSARGQDSPLHF
cdr3_length: 13; j_call: TRBJ2-7; d_call: TRBD2; clone_size: once; v_call: TRBV6-6; cdr3_nt: TGTGTCTCCGCCACTAGCGGGAGTTACGAGCAGTACTTC; cdr3_aa: CVSATSGSYEQYF
cdr3_length: 14; j_call: TRBJ1-2; d_call: .; clone_size: .; v_call: TRBV18; cdr3_nt: TGTGCCAGCTCACCACCGACAGTAAACTATGGCTACACCTTC; cdr3_aa: CASSPPTVNYGYTF
cdr3_length: 14; j_call: TRBJ1-1; d_call: TRBD1; clone_size: .; v_call: TRBV11-2; cdr3_nt: TGTGCCAGCAGCCAAGGGGGCTCGGACACTGAAGCTTTCTTT; cdr3_aa: CASSQGGSDTEAFF
cdr3_length: 17; j_call: TRBJ1-5; d_call: TRBD1; clone_size: .; v_call: TRBV10-3; cdr3_nt: TGTGCCATCAGTGCGGACAGGGGGCGATCATCCAATCAGCCCCAGCATTTT; cdr3_aa: CAISADRGRSSNQPQHF
cdr3_length: 12; j_call: TRBJ1-2; d_call: .; clone_size: .; v_call: TRBV11-3; cdr3_nt: TGTGCCAGCAGCCGAGTGAACTATGGCTACACCTTC; cdr3_aa: CASSRVNYGYTF
cdr3_length: 16; j_call: TRBJ1-1; d_call: .; clone_size: once; v_call: TRBV19; cdr3_nt: TGTGCCAGTAGTATAAGGGGCCTCGACATGAACACTGAAGCTTTCTTT; cdr3_aa: CASSIRGLDMNTEAFF
cdr3_length: 13; j_call: TRBJ2-7; d_call: TRBD1; clone_size: .; v_call: TRBV4-3; cdr3_nt: TGCGCCAGCAGCCAGGACAGGGGGTACGAGCAGTACTTC; cdr3_aa: CASSQDRGYEQYF
cdr3_length: 14; j_call: TRBJ1-1; d_call: .; clone_size: .; v_call: TRBV30; cdr3_nt: TGTGCCTGGAGTAAGGACAGACGAGACCTTGAAGCTTTCTTT; cdr3_aa: CAWSKDRRDLEAFF
cdr3_length: 18; j_call: TRBJ1-3; d_call: TRBD1; clone_size: .; v_call: TRBV28; cdr3_nt: TGTGCCAGCAGTTCTGCCTGGGACAGGGTCATCTCTGGAAACACCATATATTTT; cdr3_aa: CASSSAWDRVISGNTIYF
cdr3_length: 16; j_call: TRBJ1-6; d_call: TRBD1; clone_size: .; v_call: TRBV19; cdr3_nt: TGTGCCAGTAGTATCGGGGACAGCTGGGGGAATTCACCCCTCCACTTT; cdr3_aa: CASSIGDSWGNSPLHF
cdr3_length: 16; j_call: TRBJ2-1; d_call: TRBD2; clone_size: .; v_call: TRBV4-1; cdr3_nt: TGCGCCAGCAGCCAAGAGCGAGCGGGAAGGGGCTATGAGCAGTTCTTC; cdr3_aa: CASSQERAGRGYEQFF
cdr3_length: 15; j_call: TRBJ1-6; d_call: .; clone_size: .; v_call: TRBV19; cdr3_nt: TGTGCCAGTAGTATGTGGCGGGGGGCTACCTCACCCCTCCACTTT; cdr3_aa: CASSMWRGATSPLHF
cdr3_length: 17; j_call: TRBJ2-7; d_call: TRBD2; clone_size: .; v_call: TRBV5-3; cdr3_nt: TGTGCCAGAAGCTTGGTTTGGACTAGCGGGAGTTGGTACGAGCAGTACTTC; cdr3_aa: CARSLVWTSGSWYEQYF
cdr3_length: 17; j_call: TRBJ2-6; d_call: TRBD2; clone_size: .; v_call: TRBV9; cdr3_nt: TGTGCCAGCAGCCCTACTAGCGGGTCAACTGGGGCCAACGTCCTGACTTTC; cdr3_aa: CASSPTSGSTGANVLTF
cdr3_length: 14; j_call: TRBJ1-2; d_call: .; clone_size: .; v_call: TRBV9; cdr3_nt: TGTGCCAGCAGCGTATCGGGTCAGTACTATGGCTACACCTTC; cdr3_aa: CASSVSGQYYGYTF
cdr3_length: 15; j_call: TRBJ2-7; d_call: TRBD2; clone_size: .; v_call: TRBV18; cdr3_nt: TGTGCCAGCTCACCTGGACTAGACCATCCCTACGAGCAGTACTTC; cdr3_aa: CASSPGLDHPYEQYF
cdr3_length: 15; j_call: TRBJ2-2; d_call: TRBD1; clone_size: .; v_call: TRBV7-2; cdr3_nt: TGTGCCAGCAGCCTCGACAGGGGGGTAGCCGGGGAGCTGTTTTTT; cdr3_aa: CASSLDRGVAGELFF
cdr3_length: 16; j_call: TRBJ2-5; d_call: .; clone_size: .; v_call: TRBV4-1; cdr3_nt: TGCGCCAGCAGCCAAGAAATGGCAGGGGTTGGAGAGACCCAGTACTTC; cdr3_aa: CASSQEMAGVGETQYF
cdr3_length: 14; j_call: TRBJ1-2; d_call: .; clone_size: .; v_call: TRBV5-1; cdr3_nt: TGCGCCAGCAGCACCTGGGCAGGGGAATATGGCTACACCTTC; cdr3_aa: CASSTWAGEYGYTF
cdr3_length: 15; j_call: TRBJ2-7; d_call: .; clone_size: .; v_call: TRBV25-1; cdr3_nt: TGTGCCAGCAGTGAAGATGGGGGGGCCTGGTACGAGCAGTACTTC; cdr3_aa: CASSEDGGAWYEQYF
cdr3_length: 18; j_call: TRBJ2-6; d_call: TRBD1; clone_size: .; v_call: TRBV30; cdr3_nt: TGTGCCTGGAGGGGGGACAGGATTATAGTCTCTGGGGCCAACGTCCTGACTTTC; cdr3_aa: CAWRGDRIIVSGANVLTF
cdr3_length: 14; j_call: TRBJ2-4; d_call: .; clone_size: .; v_call: TRBV13; cdr3_nt: TGTGCCAGCAGCCCCCGGGACATTAAAAACATTCAGTACTTC; cdr3_aa: CASSPRDIKNIQYF
cdr3_length: 15; j_call: TRBJ2-3; d_call: TRBD2; clone_size: once; v_call: TRBV5-1; cdr3_nt: TGCGCCAGCAGCTCCCACGGGGGGGGCCCGAATACGCAGTATTTT; cdr3_aa: CASSSHGGGPNTQYF
cdr3_length: 11; j_call: TRBJ2-1; d_call: .; clone_size: .; v_call: TRBV20-1; cdr3_nt: TGCAGTGCTAGTCGGTACAATGAGCAGTTCTTC; cdr3_aa: CSASRYNEQFF
cdr3_length: 15; j_call: TRBJ2-4; d_call: .; clone_size: .; v_call: TRBV14; cdr3_nt: TGTGCCAGCAGCCAAGATGCGCCGTGGAAAAACATTCAGTACTTC; cdr3_aa: CASSQDAPWKNIQYF
cdr3_length: 16; j_call: TRBJ2-7; d_call: TRBD1; clone_size: .; v_call: TRBV18; cdr3_nt: TGTGCCAGCTCACCACTATATCGGACAGGGGGCGGCGAGCAGTACTTC; cdr3_aa: CASSPLYRTGGGEQYF
cdr3_length: 15; j_call: TRBJ1-5; d_call: .; clone_size: .; v_call: TRBV4-1; cdr3_nt: TGCGCCAGCAGCCGTAACAGGGATAGCAATCAGCCCCAGCATTTT; cdr3_aa: CASSRNRDSNQPQHF
cdr3_length: 12; j_call: TRBJ1-2; d_call: .; clone_size: once; v_call: TRBV29-1; cdr3_nt: TGCAGCGTTGACGACAGGCACTATGGCTACACCTTC; cdr3_aa: CSVDDRHYGYTF
cdr3_length: 16; j_call: TRBJ2-1; d_call: TRBD2; clone_size: .; v_call: TRBV11-3; cdr3_nt: TGTGCCAGCAGCTTAGACGGACTAGCGGTTTACAATGAGCAGTTCTTC; cdr3_aa: CASSLDGLAVYNEQFF
cdr3_length: 14; j_call: TRBJ2-7; d_call: TRBD2; clone_size: .; v_call: TRBV4-1; cdr3_nt: TGCGCCAGCAGCCCTTCGGGGGGGCTATACGAGCAGTACTTC; cdr3_aa: CASSPSGGLYEQYF
cdr3_length: 16; j_call: TRBJ1-5; d_call: TRBD1; clone_size: once; v_call: TRBV6-6; cdr3_nt: TGTGCCAGCAGTTACAGGGACAGGGGTGACAATCAGCCCCAGCATTTT; cdr3_aa: CASSYRDRGDNQPQHF
cdr3_length: 14; j_call: TRBJ2-7; d_call: .; clone_size: .; v_call: TRBV19; cdr3_nt: TGTGCCAGTAGTATAAGGCAGGGGACCTACGAGCAGTACTTC; cdr3_aa: CASSIRQGTYEQYF
cdr3_length: 14; j_call: TRBJ2-7; d_call: .; clone_size: .; v_call: TRBV7-6; cdr3_nt: TGTGCCAGCAGCTTAACTTCGGGCTCCTACGAGCAGTACTTC; cdr3_aa: CASSLTSGSYEQYF
cdr3_length: 13; j_call: TRBJ2-3; d_call: .; clone_size: .; v_call: TRBV18; cdr3_nt: TGTGCCAGCTCACCACAAGCTCGGGTTACGCAGTATTTT; cdr3_aa: CASSPQARVTQYF
cdr3_length: 18; j_call: TRBJ2-7; d_call: TRBD2; clone_size: .; v_call: TRBV7-3; cdr3_nt: TGTGCCAGCAGCTTATTCAGACTAACTAGCGGGACCTTCTACGAGCAGTACTTC; cdr3_aa: CASSLFRLTSGTFYEQYF
cdr3_length: 15; j_call: TRBJ2-3; d_call: .; clone_size: .; v_call: TRBV21-1; cdr3_nt: TGTGCCAGCAGCCATCCTCCTAACGTGACAGATACGCAGTATTTT; cdr3_aa: CASSHPPNVTDTQYF